Shown below are 10 T cell receptor beta chains from a single sample sequenced in a study of cytomegalovirus exposure and HLA in healthy donors. The PCR ran on 60 Vbeta and 13 Jbeta primers. Generated by immunoSEQ multiplex PCR, the TCRdb table keeps only in-frame clones and is missing some. Of 140,000 to 150,000 clones listed, around 80% are singletons. The sample was PBMCs. Receptors were obtained from a female donor in good health and CMV-seronegative.

The rearrangement joins TRBV9 to TRBJ1-4; 8 positions match TRBD1. The V gene end was trimmed by 0 bases and the J gene end by 8 bases; junction bases not matched to a gene: 9. Germline CDR1 SGDLS, CDR2 YYNGEE. This CDR3 spans 16 amino acids. CDR3 protein: CASSVGTGRGEEKLFF. In DNA form, the CDR3 reads TGTGCCAGCAGCGTAGGGACAGGGCGAGGAGAAGAAAAACTGTTTTTT.

V usage is TRBV6-5 and J usage is TRBJ2-1; D perhaps matches TRBD1 (5 bases). The length of the CDR3 is 12 residues. CDR1 is MNHEY, CDR2 SVGAGI, per germline. Between the trimmed V and J ends, which lost 6 bases and 5 bases, there was a span of 8 bases. The CDR3 DNA reads TGTGCCAGCAGGAGACAGAACAATGAGCAGTTCTTC. Translation: CASRRQNNEQFF.

The chain has TRBV4-3 and TRBJ2-3; 10 positions agree with TRBD1. CDR1 is LGHNA and CDR2 is YSLEER in the germline V gene. This CDR3 contains 15 residues. Germline trimming cut 4 bases from V and 1 base from J; bases unmatched to any gene: 2. CDR3 sequence (DNA): TGCGCCAGCAGCCTAGGGACAGGGGGCACAGATACGCAGTATTTT. It encodes CASSLGTGGTDTQYF.

With regard to this clone: The sample carries other DNA sequences with the same CDR3. The genes are TRBV7-2 and TRBJ2-3; D is unresolved. Germline V gene sequence: CDR1 SGHTA, CDR2 FQGNSA. The CDR3 is 12 residues long. Between the trimmed V and J ends, which lost 2 bases and 5 bases, there was a span of 5 bases. The DNA for the CDR3 is TGTGCCAGCAGCTTACCCCGAGATACGCAGTATTTT. Translation gives CASSLPRDTQYF.

CDR3 sequence reads: CASTNLDRNYGYTF. In nucleotides, the CDR3 is TGCGCCAGCACTAACCTCGACAGGAATTATGGCTACACCTTC. The V gene is TRBV5-1, the J gene TRBJ1-2; maybe TRBD1 (6 bases). V lost 6 bases and J 5 bases, leaving 17 bases between the germline ends. The CDR3 covers 14 residues. Germline V lookup: CDR1 SGHRS, CDR2 YFSETQ.

This rearrangement joins TRBV19 to TRBJ2-1; D is uncertain. Germline V CDR1 and CDR2: LNHDA, SQIVND (reference sequence). Trimming cost V 6 bases and J 9 bases, with 15 bases left between them. The CDR3 consists of 13 residues. The CDR3 is CASSAPLYSEQFF. For the CDR3, the DNA is TGTGCCAGTAGCGCCCCTTTGTACTCTGAGCAGTTCTTC.

This chain joins TRBV19 and TRBJ1-5; 9 bases match TRBD1. The V segment lost 8 bases and the J segment 5 bases; nucleotides outside the gene matches: 13. CDR1 LNHDA and CDR2 SQIVND come from the germline V gene (reference sequence). The CDR3 has 16 residues. The CDR3 spells CASFSRTGEGDQPQHF. The CDR3 DNA reads as TGTGCCAGTTTCTCCCGGACAGGGGAGGGTGATCAGCCCCAGCATTTT.

The chain recombines TRBV27 with TRBJ2-2; no definite D call. Germline CDR1 and CDR2: MNHEY and SMNVEV (reference sequence). This CDR3 region has 14 residues. Trimming stripped 2 bases from V and 7 bases from J, with 11 bases between. The CDR3 bases are TGTGCCAGCAGTTTAGCAGGTACTCGCGGGGAGCTGTTTTTT. This sequence encodes CASSLAGTRGELFF.

This clone was seen a few times. The gene calls are TRBV7-9 and TRBJ1-1, with D maybe TRBD1 (5 bases). The CDR3 has 15 residues. The germline V and J ends were trimmed by 5 bases and 3 bases, with 16 bases remaining between them. In germline, CDR1 is SEHNR, CDR2 FQNEAQ (reference sequence). The CDR3 DNA sequence: TGTGCCAGCAGCCGCATGGAGGGGATATACACTGAAGCTTTCTTT. It encodes CASSRMEGIYTEAFF.

This clone was seen a few times. V usage is TRBV5-5 and J usage is TRBJ2-7; D might be TRBD2 (5 bases). The length of the CDR3 is 13 residues. CDR1 SGHKS and CDR2 YYEKEE come from the germline V gene (reference sequence). Between the trimmed V and J ends, which lost 4 bases and 3 bases, there was a span of 11 bases. CDR3 protein: CASSQGLFYEQYF. The CDR3 DNA reads as TGTGCCAGCAGCCAAGGACTGTTCTACGAGCAGTACTTC.